This T cell receptor beta chain was retrieved from a study of TIL therapy for anti-PD-1-resistant metastatic lung cancer. The wider study: Most patients had lung adenocarcinoma. Tumors carried a median roughly 1.5 non-synonymous mutations per megabase.

Time point reported: pre-treatment sample, taken before nivolumab and TIL therapy. The CDR3 is 13 residues long. V dropped 3 bases and J dropped 2 bases, with 7 bases sitting between them. In germline, CDR1 is SNHLY, CDR2 FYNNEI. Sequencing used immunoSEQ v3. TCRdb's copy holds only in-frame clones and misses some; the assay was immunoSEQ multiplex PCR. The sample lists roughly 23,000 clones; about 71% were seen once. The chain links TRBV2 to TRBJ2-5; D perhaps matches TRBD1 (6 bases). The receptor comes from a person aged 25-85 years with non-small cell lung cancer. Sequenced material: blood, taken at baseline. The CDR3 is CASSDQGQETQYF. The DNA of the CDR3 is TGTGCCAGCAGTGACCAGGGGCAAGAGACCCAGTACTTC.